A single sample is the source of the 25 T cell receptor beta chains below, sequenced in a study of naive and memory T cell subsets (TCRdb year 2017). The method behind the library was UMI-ligation and nested PCR. This sample was sequenced with an Illumina MiSeq. The ligated cDNA was amplified in four rounds of PCR with nested alpha and beta constant region primers together with the SP2 primer. TCRdb passed the public sequencing reads through fastp at Q25 and MiXCR, retaining productive beta sequences. Identical CDR3 proteins give one entry, which carries the most common genes and DNA. The sample profile shows about 26,000 distinct CDR3 sequences; around 5% of them were found once. Together, the top ten hold around 7.4% of the sample. Using 3' ligation of a UMI-containing oligonucleotide to TCR cDNA, the study laid out a robust and sensitive protocol to amplify, sequence and analyze TCRs. The sequencing sample was made of blood. Receptor source: an adult in good health.

At least ten counts were recorded for this clonotype. The rearrangement joins TRBV12-3 or TRBV12-4 to TRBJ2-5; no clear D. Between the trimmed V and J ends, which lost 1 base and 2 bases, there was a span of 8 bases. CDR3 length: 14 residues. CDR3 residues: CASSLGGAQETQYF. In DNA form, the CDR3 reads TGTGCCAGCAGTTTAGGGGGTGCACAAGAGACCCAGTACTTC.

This clonotype was picked up many times. This rearrangement joins TRBV28 to TRBJ2-1; 15 positions match TRBD2. Trimming at V came to 8 bases and at J to 5 bases, leaving 1 base not matched to a gene. CDR3 length: 14 amino acids. The germline CDR1 and CDR2 sequences are MDHEN and SYDVKM. The CDR3 spells CASRTSGRDNEQFF. The DNA for the CDR3 is TGTGCCAGCCGGACTAGCGGGAGGGACAATGAGCAGTTCTTC.

There are many counts of this clonotype. This chain connects TRBV7-8 to TRBJ1-4; D gene ambiguous. Trimming cost V 5 bases and J 6 bases, with 13 bases left between them. This CDR3 spans 14 amino acids. Germline CDR1 reads SGHVS; CDR2 reads FQNEAQ. The CDR3 loop reads CASSPGRRDEKLFF. The CDR3 nucleotides read TGTGCCAGCAGCCCGGGGAGGAGGGATGAAAAACTGTTTTTT.

This clonotype has ten or more counts. The chain couples TRBV19 to TRBJ2-1, with D possibly TRBD2 on 5 matching bases. The CDR3 spans 15 residues. The ends were cut back, 2 bases at V and 9 bases at J, with 17 bases in the middle. CDR1 is LNHDA, CDR2 SQIVND, per germline (reference sequence). The CDR3 loop is CASSISPLPGGEQFF. CDR3 nucleotides: TGTGCCAGTAGTATATCCCCCCTACCAGGAGGTGAGCAGTTCTTC.

This clonotype was counted between two and nine times. The genes are TRBV5-4 and TRBJ1-3; the D gene is possibly TRBD1 (5 bases). Germline-derived CDR1 and CDR2 are SGHNT and YYREEE (reference sequence). Trimming stripped 4 bases from V and 4 bases from J, with 12 bases between. The CDR3 spans 14 residues. CDR3 amino acids: CASSIGTIGNTIYF. Here the CDR3 DNA reads TGTGCCAGCAGCATCGGGACGATCGGAAACACCATATATTTT. Full variable domain (remainder filled in from reference TRBV5-4 and TRBJ1-3): ETGVTQSPTHLIKTRGQQVTLRCSSQSGHNTVSWYQQALGQGPQFIFQYYREEENGRGNFPPRFSGLQFPNYSSELNVNALELDDSALYLCASSIGTIGNTIYFGEGSWLTVV.

The chain links TRBV6-2 or TRBV6-3 to TRBJ2-7; unclear D gene. Trimming took 5 bases from V and 5 from J, leaving 13 bases between them. From germline, CDR1 is MNHEY and CDR2 SVGEGT. There are 13 residues in the CDR3. CDR3 region: CASSRPEGNEQYF. The CDR3 nucleotides read TGTGCCAGCAGTCGCCCTGAAGGGAACGAGCAGTACTTC.

In this sample, this clonotype turned up many times. The chain combines TRBV18 with TRBJ1-1, with D perhaps TRBD1 (5 bases). Trimming cost V 3 bases and J 6 bases, with 17 bases left between them. Per germline, CDR1 KGHSH and CDR2 LQKENI. This CDR3 is 15 amino acids long. This chain's CDR3 is CASSPTGRSFPEAFF. The CDR3 DNA is TGTGCCAGCTCACCCACGGGACGGTCCTTTCCTGAAGCTTTCTTT. The variable domain in full, completed from reference TRBV18 and TRBJ1-1, reads NAGVMQNPRHLVRRRGQEARLRCSPMKGHSHVYWYRQLPEEGLKFMVYLQKENIIDESGMPKERFSAEFPKEGPSILRIQQVVRGDSAAYFCASSPTGRSFPEAFFGQGTRLTVV.

This clonotype was detected many times. The chain is built from TRBV12-3 or TRBV12-4 and TRBJ1-2; no clear D. With 1 base removed from V and 4 bases from J, the gap between germline ends came to 13 bases. The CDR3 runs 15 residues. CDR3 nucleotides: TGTGCCAGCAGTTTAGTTCTGGGTTTCCTCTATGGCTACACCTTC. Translating gives CASSLVLGFLYGYTF.

This rearrangement joins TRBV29-1 to TRBJ2-5, with 10 bases matching TRBD2. Per germline, CDR1 SQVTM and CDR2 ANQGSEA. With 3 bases clipped from V and 5 bases from J, the junction kept 3 bases outside the gene matches. The CDR3 is 13 residues long. In nucleotides, the CDR3 is TGCAGCGTTGATGGGGGACTAGCGGAGACCCAGTACTTC. This encodes CSVDGGLAETQYF.

Ten or more counts support this clonotype. The chain joins TRBV28 to TRBJ2-1; 9 nucleotides agree with TRBD2. In germline, CDR1 is MDHEN, CDR2 SYDVKM. With V trimmed by 1 base and J by 4 bases, 2 bases remained unmatched. The CDR3 has 15 amino acids. The CDR3 sequence is CASSLSSGVYNEQFF. The DNA for the CDR3 is TGTGCCAGCAGTTTATCTAGCGGGGTGTACAATGAGCAGTTCTTC.

CDR3 protein: CASSFQSTRQGSVYGYTF. The DNA of the CDR3 is TGTGCCAGCAGCTTCCAGTCGACGAGACAGGGTAGTGTCTATGGCTACACCTTC. The rearrangement joins TRBV7-2 to TRBJ1-2; 7 bases agree with TRBD1. Per germline, CDR1 SGHTA and CDR2 FQGNSA. This CDR3 contains 18 residues. The V and J ends lost 3 bases and 4 bases, in that order; junction bases with no gene match: 17.

CDR3 sequence (DNA): TGTGCCAGCAGCCAAGCTTCATCCGGAGGCACTGAAGCTTTCTTT. Encoded protein: CASSQASSGGTEAFF. V usage is TRBV4-2 and J usage is TRBJ1-1; D remains unclear. V was trimmed by 1 base and J by 4 bases, leaving 13 bases between them. Germline CDR1 and CDR2: LGHNA and YNFKEQ. This CDR3 comprises 15 residues.

This clonotype was counted at least ten times. This chain links TRBV20-1 with TRBJ1-1; D is unclear. The CDR3 extends over 13 amino acids. The V gene's germline CDR1 is DFQATT and CDR2 SNEGSKA (reference sequence). Deletions cut 0 bases from V and 4 bases from J, with 9 bases between. The CDR3 sequence is CSARDQVGTEAFF. The CDR3 bases are TGCAGTGCTAGAGATCAGGTAGGCACTGAAGCTTTCTTT.

The table lists this clonotype with many counts. The chain carries TRBV29-1 and TRBJ2-2; no firm D call. The V end was cut by 3 bases, the J end by 5 bases, with 13 bases between. Germline V gene sequence: CDR1 SQVTM, CDR2 ANQGSEA. The CDR3 totals 14 residues. DNA for the CDR3: TGCAGCGTTGAGGTTCTGGGTGTAACCGGGGAGCTGTTTTTT. It is translated as CSVEVLGVTGELFF.

This clonotype has a count of ten or more. The chain couples TRBV20-1 to TRBJ2-1; possibly TRBD2 for D (6 bases). From germline, CDR1 is DFQATT and CDR2 SNEGSKA (reference sequence). V gave up 0 bases and J gave up 8 bases, with 17 bases separating them. The CDR3 has 15 residues. The CDR3 protein is CSARDILARLDEQFF. The DNA for the CDR3 is TGCAGTGCTAGAGATATTCTAGCGCGGTTGGATGAGCAGTTCTTC.

This clonotype counts as medium-sized. The rearrangement links TRBV27 to TRBJ2-6; no firm D call. Deletions cut 5 bases from V and 2 bases from J, with 10 bases between. Germline V CDR1 and CDR2: MNHEY, SMNVEV (reference sequence). The length of the CDR3 is 15 residues. The CDR3 sequence is CASSAQVAGANVLTF. CDR3 bases: TGTGCCAGCAGTGCTCAAGTAGCTGGGGCCAACGTCCTGACTTTC.

This clonotype was detected many times. The chain links TRBV29-1 to TRBJ2-3; 9 bases map to TRBD1. V lost 7 bases and J lost 4; bases outside the gene matches: 9. The CDR3 is 14 residues long. The V gene's germline CDR1 is SQVTM and CDR2 ANQGSEA. The CDR3 loop is CSAAPGQGPDTQYF. The CDR3 DNA is TGCAGCGCCGCCCCGGGACAGGGCCCAGATACGCAGTATTTT.

This clonotype occurred many times. The gene calls are TRBV4-1 and TRBJ2-1; D may correspond to TRBD1 or TRBD2 (7 bases each). The CDR3 runs 15 residues. V gave up 4 bases and J gave up 7 bases, with 17 bases separating them. In germline, CDR1 is MGHRA, CDR2 YSYEKL. Here the CDR3 reads CASSPSGTDHNEQFF. CDR3 in DNA: TGCGCCAGCAGCCCCAGCGGGACAGACCATAATGAGCAGTTCTTC.

This clonotype was seen a single time. Just one base apart from a much larger clone, this may be a read error. The chain recombines TRBV18 with TRBJ1-1; D might be TRBD1 (5 bases). Trimming took 2 bases from V and 1 from J, leaving 11 bases between them. The V gene's germline CDR1 is KGHSH and CDR2 LQKENI. This CDR3 spans 15 amino acids. The DNA for the CDR3 is TGTGCCAGCTCACCATCGACAGCACAGAACACTGAAGCTTTCTTT. Its protein is CASSPSTAQNTEAFF.

This clonotype was counted ten times or more. The genes are TRBV18 and TRBJ2-3, with 7 bases fitting TRBD1. The CDR3 runs 15 residues. From germline, CDR1 is KGHSH and CDR2 LQKENI. V shed 3 bases, J shed 0 bases, and the junction held 3 bases outside the gene matches. Here the CDR3 DNA reads TGTGCCAGCTCACCGGGACAGCTAAGCACAGATACGCAGTATTTT. This encodes CASSPGQLSTDTQYF.

At least ten counts were recorded for this clonotype. The rearrangement joins TRBV27 to TRBJ2-3; perhaps TRBD1 as D (6 bases). CDR1 MNHEY and CDR2 SMNVEV come from the germline V gene (reference sequence). The germline V and J ends were trimmed by 3 bases and 6 bases, with 10 bases remaining between them. This CDR3 comprises 13 residues. The CDR3, as DNA: TGTGCCAGCAGTTTGGGGGCCTTGGATACGCAGTATTTT. Translation gives CASSLGALDTQYF.

The chain employs TRBV4-3 and TRBJ2-5, with D possibly TRBD1 on 5 matching bases. This CDR3 comprises 14 residues. CDR1 is LGHNA, CDR2 YSLEER, per germline. Trimming removed 3 bases from V and 3 bases from J, with 11 bases in between. The CDR3 DNA reads TGCGCCAGCAGCCAGGGGCTAGGGAAAGAGACCCAGTACTTC. Amino acid sequence: CASSQGLGKETQYF.

At least ten counts were recorded for this clonotype. This chain uses TRBV7-2 with TRBJ2-5, with 11 bases lining up with TRBD2. In germline, CDR1 is SGHTA, CDR2 FQGNSA. The ends lost 5 bases at V and 1 base at J; junction bases unmatched: 3. The CDR3 consists of 15 residues. CDR3 DNA: TGTGCCAGCAGCCTACTAGCGGGGGTCCAAGAGACCCAGTACTTC. Amino acid sequence: CASSLLAGVQETQYF.

This clonotype was found a few times. The junction differs from germline at one of its ends, possibly a read error. The chain combines TRBV28 with TRBJ1-2; 9 nucleotides match TRBD1. Germline CDR1 MDHEN, CDR2 SYDVKM. The CDR3 is 14 amino acids. The CDR3 bases are TGTGCCAGCAGAGGACAGGGGTCATACTATGGCGACACCTTC. It codes for CASRGQGSYYGDTF.

This clonotype appeared many times. The rearrangement links TRBV6-2 or TRBV6-3 to TRBJ1-1, with 8 positions matching TRBD1. The junction had 3 bases not matched to a gene; V was cut back by 7 bases and J by 5 bases. CDR1 and CDR2 (germline): MNHEY, SVGEGT. The CDR3 loop spans 12 amino acids. The CDR3 DNA follows: TGTGCCAGCAATCGACAGGGGACTGAAGCTTTCTTT. Amino acids: CASNRQGTEAFF.